What follows is one T cell receptor (beta chain) and its context. The source of the sample is a study of blood T cell repertoires in COVID-19. In the authors' workflow: From reference gene primer amplification, estimates of nucleated cell counts were derived. Method: immunoSEQ multiplex PCR; TCRdb's copy keeps in-frame clones and lacks some. That table is the source of V, J and clone size, and D and trimming were worked out from the DNA. Of about 200,000 clones in the sample, 80% to 90% were seen once. Source material: peripheral blood. The TCR was taken from a woman aged 50 to 60 with active or convalescent COVID-19.

The CDR3, as DNA: TGTGCCAGCAGTTTAGGACTTAGGCCCCTCCACTTT. Protein: CASSLGLRPLHF. The chain recombines TRBV12-3 or TRBV12-4 with TRBJ1-6; D not certain. The CDR3 runs 12 residues. Deletions cut 1 base from V and 13 bases from J, with 8 bases between.